This T cell receptor beta chain was found in a study of blood T cell repertoires in COVID-19. Looking at the study overall: Both acute and convalescent COVID-19 samples were obtained from the United States, Italy and Spain.

The V gene end was trimmed by 3 bases and the J gene end by 2 bases; junction bases not matched to a gene: 6. CDR3 length: 16 amino acids. Germline loops: CDR1 MGHRA, CDR2 YSYEKL. In the authors' methods: The authors estimated nucleated cell counts from reference gene primer amplification. TCRdb keeps only in-frame clones here, not all; method: immunoSEQ multiplex PCR. That table is the source of V, J and clone size, and D and trimming were worked out from the DNA. This sample has 25,000 to 35,000 clones, with about 85% found just once. This clonotype originated in a man aged 55 to 70 with active COVID-19. The chain couples TRBV4-1 to TRBJ2-3, with 9 positions matching TRBD1. The source material was peripheral blood. The CDR3 sequence: CASSQSGTGFTDTQYF. The CDR3 DNA follows: TGCGCCAGCAGCCAGTCCGGGACAGGGTTCACAGATACGCAGTATTTT.